This T cell receptor beta chain was obtained from a study of shared T cell receptors in the human thymus. V gave up 5 bases and J gave up 2 bases, with 8 bases separating them. The germline gives CDR1 MNHEY, CDR2 SMNVEV (reference sequence). The CDR3 is 13 residues long. Method: immunoSEQ multiplex PCR; TCRdb's copy keeps in-frame clones and lacks some. The sample holds about 380,000 clones, around 93% seen once. Sequenced input: thymocytes. This TCR was sampled from a human donor. The V and J genes are TRBV27 and TRBJ2-3; D gene ambiguous. CDR3 DNA: TGTGCCAGCAGTCCCTCCTCCACAGATACGCAGTATTTT. Residues: CASSPSSTDTQYF.